The 30 T cell receptor beta chains below were found in one sample sequenced in a study of T cell repertoires in cytomegalovirus infection. TCRdb processed the reads anew with MiXCR; each CDR3 protein has one entry. This table has 250,000 to 300,000 distinct CDR3 sequences, approximately 13% appearing once. Sample: PBMCs. The receptors were gathered from a human donor in good health (CMV status not recorded). Some clones in this sample may be carry-over from other donors' samples.

This clonotype was detected ten times or more. The chain uses TRBV7-2 and TRBJ1-2; D might be TRBD1 (6 bases). Trimming removed 5 bases at V and 3 bases at J, with 19 bases between. The germline V gene has CDR1 SGHTA and CDR2 FQGNSA. The CDR3 spans 16 residues. The CDR3 nucleotides read TGTGCCAGCAGCCAACACCGTCAGGGGTTCGACTATGGCTACACCTTC. This sequence encodes CASSQHRQGFDYGYTF.

The chain links TRBV7-9 to TRBJ2-3; 10 nucleotides agree with TRBD1. V lost 5 bases to trimming and J lost 3 bases; unmatched junction nucleotides: 8. The length of the CDR3 is 16 residues. The germline V gene encodes CDR1 SEHNR and CDR2 FQNEAQ (reference sequence). This chain's CDR3 is CASSPRDRGLTDTQYF. For the CDR3, the DNA is TGTGCCAGCAGCCCCCGGGACAGGGGTTTAACAGATACGCAGTATTTT. Supplemented by reference TRBV7-9 and TRBJ2-3, the full variable domain reads DTGVSQNPRHKITKRGQNVTFRCDPISEHNRLYWYRQTLGQGPEFLTYFQNEAQLEKSRLLSDRFSAERPKGSFSTLEIQRTEQGDSAMYLCASSPRDRGLTDTQYFGPGTRLTVL.

In its sample, this clonotype was seen a few times. The chain joins TRBV5-4 to TRBJ2-1; perhaps D is TRBD1 or TRBD2 (5 bases each). This CDR3 has 12 residues. Trimming stripped 1 base from V and 9 bases from J, with 8 bases between. Germline V CDR1 and CDR2: SGHNT, YYREEE (reference sequence). CDR3 amino acids: CASSLWGTEQFF. CDR3 nucleotides: TGTGCCAGCAGCTTGTGGGGGACTGAGCAGTTCTTC.

This clonotype was seen repeatedly, ten times or more. The chain has TRBV11-2 and TRBJ2-1, with a weak D call TRBD1 (5 bases). V shed 4 bases and J shed 5 bases, with 12 bases lying between them. CDR1 and CDR2 (germline): SGHAT, FQNNGV. The CDR3 is 14 residues long. The CDR3 reads CASSYLRRDNEQFF. The CDR3 DNA is TGTGCCAGCAGCTATCTCCGCAGGGACAATGAGCAGTTCTTC.

The chain joins TRBV9 to TRBJ2-7; D remains unclear. Trimming pared 4 bases from V and 3 bases from J, leaving 14 bases between. Per the germline V gene, CDR1 is SGDLS and CDR2 is YYNGEE. CDR3 size: 14 residues. The CDR3: CASSLPGFNYEQYF. CDR3 sequence (DNA): TGTGCCAGCAGCTTACCCGGGTTCAACTACGAGCAGTACTTC.

The rearrangement joins TRBV29-1 to TRBJ2-7, with a possible D match to TRBD1 (5 bases). The CDR3 consists of 14 residues. Germline CDR1 and CDR2: SQVTM and ANQGSEA. V dropped 1 base and J dropped 3 bases, with 13 bases sitting between them. CDR3 sequence (DNA): TGCAGCGTTGAAGCAGAGGACACCGGCTACGAGCAGTACTTC. The encoded protein is CSVEAEDTGYEQYF.

Ten or more counts support this clonotype. The chain is built from TRBV11-2 and TRBJ2-4, with D tentatively TRBD2 (5 bases). V gave up 1 base and J gave up 4 bases, with 11 bases separating them. CDR3 length: 15 residues. CDR1 SGHAT and CDR2 FQNNGV come from the germline V gene. The CDR3 DNA follows: TGTGCCAGCAGCTTAGTTGAGGGCGCAAAAAACATTCAGTACTTC. It specifies CASSLVEGAKNIQYF.

This clonotype was picked up a small number of times. The chain couples TRBV7-2 to TRBJ1-2, with D possibly being TRBD1 (6 bases). Germline values: CDR1 SGHTA, CDR2 FQGNSA. The length of the CDR3 is 15 residues. The ends were cut back, 2 bases at V and 4 bases at J, with 14 bases in the middle. The CDR3 sequence: CASSLQSTGFYGYTF. CDR3 bases: TGTGCCAGCAGCTTACAATCGACAGGTTTCTATGGCTACACCTTC.

The V call is TRBV6-6, the J call TRBJ2-1; 9 bases fit TRBD1. V trimming: 0 bases; J trimming: 3 bases; junction bases outside the gene matches: 18. Looked up from germline, CDR1 is MNHNY and CDR2 is SVGAGI (reference sequence). The CDR3 is 21 amino acids. The CDR3 DNA is TGTGCCAGCAGTTACTCTGTTGAGGGACAGGGAGGTCCCCCCTACTACAATGAGCAGTTCTTC. Amino acid sequence: CASSYSVEGQGGPPYYNEQFF.

This clonotype was seen only a few times. This sequence joins TRBV4-3 and TRBJ1-3; D remains unclear. Trimming removed 0 bases at V and 8 bases at J, with 11 bases between. This CDR3 is built from 14 residues. Germline CDR1 is LGHNA and CDR2 is YSLEER. The CDR3 region has the DNA TGCGCCAGCAGCCAAGACTTAGTCTTGGACACCATATATTTT. This sequence encodes CASSQDLVLDTIYF.

The chain is built from TRBV5-1 and TRBJ2-7; D not resolved. Germline-derived CDR1 and CDR2 are SGHRS and YFSETQ. The CDR3 runs to 16 residues. Trimming took 0 bases from V and 0 from J, leaving 13 bases between them. DNA of the CDR3: TGCGCCAGCAGCTTGGTTCTCACCCCAAGCTCCTACGAGCAGTACTTC. Translated, it gives CASSLVLTPSSYEQYF.

This clonotype was observed at least ten times. The chain uses TRBV28 and TRBJ2-1, with D uncertain. Deletions cut 4 bases from V and 13 bases from J, with 14 bases between. The CDR3 runs to 12 residues. Germline V gene sequence: CDR1 MDHEN, CDR2 SYDVKM. Written as DNA, the CDR3 is TGTGCCAGCAGTTCGCCGGGCAGTTACCAGTTCTTC. It encodes CASSSPGSYQFF.

Ten or more counts support this clonotype. The chain carries TRBV7-2 and TRBJ1-1; TRBD1 might be the D (6 bases). The CDR3 contains 15 residues. Germline CDR1 SGHTA, CDR2 FQGNSA. Trimming removed 5 bases at V and 0 bases at J, with 13 bases between. The CDR3 here is CASSKDRAMNTEAFF. Written as DNA, the CDR3 is TGTGCCAGCAGCAAGGACAGAGCTATGAACACTGAAGCTTTCTTT.

Worth noting for this clonotype: This could be a read error, since a much larger clone is one nucleotide away. This rearrangement joins TRBV28 to TRBJ1-5, with TRBD1 identical over 9 bases. The CDR3 consists of 15 residues. The germline gives CDR1 MDHEN, CDR2 SYDVKM. The CDR3, as DNA: TGTGCCAGCGGAGGGACAGGGATAGGCGCTCAGCCCCAGCAGTTT. It encodes CASGGTGIGAQPQQF.

This clonotype has a count of ten or more. The chain joins TRBV7-2 to TRBJ2-1; 9 bases line up with TRBD1. V gave up 5 bases and J gave up 7 bases; unmatched junction bases: 9. This CDR3 spans 15 amino acids. CDR1 is SGHTA and CDR2 is FQGNSA in the germline V gene. Written as DNA, the CDR3 is TGTGCCAGCAGCCCCCAACAGGGGGCCACAAATGAGCAGTTCTTC. Translated, it gives CASSPQQGATNEQFF.

This clonotype was seen at least ten times. The rearrangement uses TRBV20-1 and TRBJ1-1; maybe TRBD1 (6 bases). V was trimmed by 1 base and J by 0 bases, leaving 12 bases between them. Germline CDR1 reads DFQATT; CDR2 reads SNEGSKA (reference sequence). The length of the CDR3 is 15 residues. The CDR3 here is CSARAQGNLNTEAFF. In nucleotides, the CDR3 is TGCAGTGCTAGAGCTCAGGGGAATTTGAACACTGAAGCTTTCTTT.

This clonotype was picked up a small number of times. J is TRBJ1-1 and V is TRBV28; 7 nucleotides agree with TRBD1. Trimming at V came to 4 bases and at J to 5 bases, leaving 10 bases not matched to a gene. The CDR3 length is 15 residues. The germline V gene encodes CDR1 MDHEN and CDR2 SYDVKM. CDR3 region: CASSWTGSSGTEAFF. In DNA form, the CDR3 reads TGTGCCAGCAGTTGGACAGGATCATCCGGGACTGAAGCTTTCTTT.

There are many counts of this clonotype. J is TRBJ2-7 and V is TRBV7-8, with unresolved D. CDR3 length: 15 residues. Germline V gene data show CDR1 as SGHVS and CDR2 as FQNEAQ. V dropped 3 bases and J dropped 4 bases, with 16 bases sitting between them. CDR3: CASSFPSGGPYEQYF. The CDR3 nucleotides read TGTGCCAGCAGCTTCCCCTCTGGCGGACCTTACGAGCAGTACTTC.

This clonotype came up many times. The rearrangement uses TRBV5-6 and TRBJ2-1; 8 bases are a match to TRBD2. CDR1 SGHDT and CDR2 YYEEEE come from the germline V gene. The CDR3 sequence is 17 residues long. Trimming removed 4 bases from V and 3 bases from J; junction bases left unmatched: 12. Here the CDR3 reads CASSPVKAGGFYNEQFF. CDR3 DNA: TGTGCCAGCAGCCCTGTTAAGGCGGGAGGATTCTACAATGAGCAGTTCTTC. Filled out from reference TRBV5-6 and TRBJ2-1, the complete variable domain reads DAGVTQSPTHLIKTRGQQVTLRCSPKSGHDTVSWYQQALGQGPQFIFQYYEEEERQRGNFPDRFSGHQFPNYSSELNVNALLLGDSALYLCASSPVKAGGFYNEQFFGPGTRLTVL.

The chain uses TRBV9 and TRBJ2-7; D uncertain. The V gene's germline CDR1 is SGDLS and CDR2 YYNGEE. Trimming stripped 0 bases from V and 0 bases from J, with 4 bases between. This CDR3 contains 13 residues. The DNA for the CDR3 is TGTGCCAGCAGCGTAGACGACTCCTACGAGCAGTACTTC. Protein: CASSVDDSYEQYF.

This clonotype was seen only a few times. The chain combines TRBV28 with TRBJ2-5, with 15 bases aligning to TRBD2. Germline V gene sequence: CDR1 MDHEN, CDR2 SYDVKM. Trimming cost V 6 bases and J 4 bases; bases outside gene matches: 9. The CDR3 consists of 17 residues. CDR3 in amino acids: CASSRRTSGRARETQYF. The CDR3 coding sequence is TGTGCCAGCAGCCGACGGACTAGCGGGAGGGCTCGAGAGACCCAGTACTTC.

V and J are TRBV6-5 and TRBJ2-7; D gene ambiguous. This CDR3 is 11 amino acids long. V shed 6 bases and J shed 4 bases, with 7 bases lying between them. The germline gives CDR1 MNHEY, CDR2 SVGAGI. CDR3 DNA sequence: TGTGCCAGCAGGGAGAATTACGAGCAGTACTTC. Its translation is CASRENYEQYF.

This clonotype was found a few times. The V and J genes are TRBV20-1 and TRBJ2-7, with D tentatively TRBD1 (5 bases). The CDR3 covers 11 residues. Germline CDR1 DFQATT, CDR2 SNEGSKA (reference sequence). Trimming stripped 5 bases from V and 6 bases from J, with 11 bases between. This CDR3 is CSALRESEQYF. The CDR3 DNA is TGCAGTGCTCTCAGGGAAAGCGAGCAGTACTTC.

V and J are TRBV20-1 and TRBJ2-7; 14 bases align to TRBD2. This CDR3 is 16 amino acids long. Trimming at V came to 6 bases and at J to 7 bases, leaving 14 bases not matched to a gene. Germline V lookup: CDR1 DFQATT, CDR2 SNEGSKA (reference sequence). CDR3 protein: CSAPRGTSGRSGEQYF. The CDR3 DNA reads TGCAGTGCCCCCCGAGGGACTAGCGGGAGATCGGGAGAGCAGTACTTC.

Ten or more counts support this clonotype. The chain carries TRBV7-2 and TRBJ2-5; 8 bases agree with TRBD1. With V trimmed by 3 bases and J by 5 bases, 8 bases remained unmatched. Germline-derived CDR1 and CDR2 are SGHTA and FQGNSA. The CDR3 sequence is 15 residues long. The CDR3 DNA sequence: TGTGCCAGCAGCTTCCAGGGGGCAAGGCGGGAGACCCAGTACTTC. Amino acid sequence: CASSFQGARRETQYF.

This clonotype turned up a few times. The genes are TRBV19 and TRBJ2-7; 8 bases match TRBD1. The CDR3 totals 13 residues. Germline CDR1 and CDR2: LNHDA and SQIVND (reference sequence). V shed 3 bases and J 5 bases; nucleotides not matched to a gene: 3. The DNA of the CDR3 is TGTGCCAGTAGTATGGCAGGGGGCAACGAGCAGTACTTC. This encodes CASSMAGGNEQYF.

In this sample, this clonotype turned up many times. The chain is built from TRBV6-1 and TRBJ2-7, with D perhaps TRBD1 (6 bases). This CDR3 region has 12 residues. The germline V and J ends were trimmed by 8 bases and 2 bases, with 10 bases remaining between them. CDR1 MNHNS and CDR2 SASEGT come from the germline V gene. This chain's CDR3 is CASEKGAYEQYF. The CDR3 bases are TGTGCCAGCGAGAAGGGGGCCTACGAGCAGTACTTC.

The table lists this clonotype with many counts. The chain links TRBV10-3 to TRBJ1-3; 7 bases agree with TRBD1. The CDR3 runs 16 residues. V was pared by 5 bases and J by 0 bases, with 7 bases of the junction left unmatched. The V gene's germline CDR1 is ENHRY and CDR2 SYGVKD. CDR3 sequence reads: CAISKPGQLSGNTIYF. CDR3 nucleotides: TGTGCCATCAGTAAACCGGGACAGCTCTCTGGAAACACCATATATTTT.

As for this clonotype: This may be a read error: a much more frequent sequence differs by one nucleotide. The V gene is TRBV12-3 or TRBV12-4, the J gene TRBJ2-7, with TRBD2 as a possible D gene (5 bases). CDR3 length: 13 residues. The CDR3 bases are TGTGCCAGCAGTTTCGAGCTAGCCTACGTGCAGTACTTC. This translates into CASSFELAYVQYF.

The chain carries TRBV7-9 and TRBJ2-1, with D perhaps matching TRBD2 (5 bases). The germline gives CDR1 SEHNR, CDR2 FQNEAQ (reference sequence). The ends were cut back, 8 bases at V and 0 bases at J, with 14 bases in the middle. The CDR3 runs 15 residues. The chain's CDR3 is CASGGPPSSYNEQFF. The CDR3, as DNA: TGTGCCAGCGGCGGGCCCCCCAGCTCCTACAATGAGCAGTTCTTC.